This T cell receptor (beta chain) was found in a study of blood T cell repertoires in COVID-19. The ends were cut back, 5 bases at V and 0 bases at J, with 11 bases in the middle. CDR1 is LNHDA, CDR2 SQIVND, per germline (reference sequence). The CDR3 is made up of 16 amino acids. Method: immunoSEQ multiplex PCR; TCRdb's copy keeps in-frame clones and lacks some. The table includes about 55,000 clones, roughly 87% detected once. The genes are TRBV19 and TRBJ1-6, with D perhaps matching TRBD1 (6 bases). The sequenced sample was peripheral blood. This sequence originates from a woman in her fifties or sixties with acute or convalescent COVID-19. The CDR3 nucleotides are TGTGCCAGTAGTCAATACAGGGACTCCTATAATTCACCCCTCCACTTT. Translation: CASSQYRDSYNSPLHF.